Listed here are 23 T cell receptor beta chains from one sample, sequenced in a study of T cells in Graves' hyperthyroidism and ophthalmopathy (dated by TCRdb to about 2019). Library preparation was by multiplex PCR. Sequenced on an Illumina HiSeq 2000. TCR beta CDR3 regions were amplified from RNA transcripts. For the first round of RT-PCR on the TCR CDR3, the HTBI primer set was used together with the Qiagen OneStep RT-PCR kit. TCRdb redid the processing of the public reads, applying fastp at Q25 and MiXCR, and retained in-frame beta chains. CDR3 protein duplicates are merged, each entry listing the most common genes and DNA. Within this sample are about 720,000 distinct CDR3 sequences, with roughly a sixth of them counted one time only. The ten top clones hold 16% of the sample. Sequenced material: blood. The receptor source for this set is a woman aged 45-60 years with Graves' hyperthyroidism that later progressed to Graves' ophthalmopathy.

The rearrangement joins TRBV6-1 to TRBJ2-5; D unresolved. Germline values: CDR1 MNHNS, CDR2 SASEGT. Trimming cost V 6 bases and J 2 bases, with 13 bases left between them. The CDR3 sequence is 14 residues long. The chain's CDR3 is CASSVAQFQETQYF. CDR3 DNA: TGTGCCAGCAGCGTAGCACAGTTTCAAGAGACCCAGTACTTC.

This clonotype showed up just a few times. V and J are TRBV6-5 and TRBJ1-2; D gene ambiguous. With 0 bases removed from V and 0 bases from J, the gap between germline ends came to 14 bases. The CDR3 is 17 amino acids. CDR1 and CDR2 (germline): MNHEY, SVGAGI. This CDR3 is CASSYSFSRGANYGYTF. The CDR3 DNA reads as TGTGCCAGCAGTTACTCGTTCTCCCGGGGAGCTAACTATGGCTACACCTTC.

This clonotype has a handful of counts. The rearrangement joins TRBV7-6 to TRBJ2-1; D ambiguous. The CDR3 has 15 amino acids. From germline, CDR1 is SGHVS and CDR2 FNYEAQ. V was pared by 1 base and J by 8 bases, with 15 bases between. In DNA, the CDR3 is TGTGCCAGCAGCTTAGGACCCATTGTACACGATGAGCAGTTCTTC. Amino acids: CASSLGPIVHDEQFF.

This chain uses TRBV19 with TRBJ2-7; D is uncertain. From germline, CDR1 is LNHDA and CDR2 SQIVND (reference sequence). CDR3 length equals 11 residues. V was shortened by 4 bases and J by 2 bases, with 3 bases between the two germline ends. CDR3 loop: CASSNTYEQYF. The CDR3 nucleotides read TGTGCCAGTAGTAATACCTACGAGCAGTACTTC.

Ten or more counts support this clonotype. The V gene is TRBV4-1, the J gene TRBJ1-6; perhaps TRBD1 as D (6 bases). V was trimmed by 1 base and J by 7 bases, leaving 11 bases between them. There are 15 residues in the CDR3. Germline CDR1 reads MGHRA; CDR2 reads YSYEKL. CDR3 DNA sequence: TGCGCCAGCAGCCAAGGTCAGGGGCGGAATTCACCCCTCCACTTT. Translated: CASSQGQGRNSPLHF.

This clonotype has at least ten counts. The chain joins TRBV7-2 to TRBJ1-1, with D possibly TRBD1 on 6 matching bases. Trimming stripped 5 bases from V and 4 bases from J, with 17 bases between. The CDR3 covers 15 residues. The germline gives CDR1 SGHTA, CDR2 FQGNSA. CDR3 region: CASSLGGGRGTEAFF. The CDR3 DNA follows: TGTGCCAGCAGCCTAGGAGGGGGGCGAGGCACTGAAGCTTTCTTT.

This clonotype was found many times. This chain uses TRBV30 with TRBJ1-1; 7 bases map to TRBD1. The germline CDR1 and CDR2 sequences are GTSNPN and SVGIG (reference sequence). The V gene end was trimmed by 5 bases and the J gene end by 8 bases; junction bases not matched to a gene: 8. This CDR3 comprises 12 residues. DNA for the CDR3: TGTGCCTGGGGGACAGTCGAAGGCGAAGCTTTCTTT. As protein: CAWGTVEGEAFF.

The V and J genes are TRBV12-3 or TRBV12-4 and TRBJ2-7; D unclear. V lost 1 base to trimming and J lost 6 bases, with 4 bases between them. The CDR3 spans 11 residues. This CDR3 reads CASSLGPEQYF. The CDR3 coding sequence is TGTGCCAGCAGTTTAGGGCCCGAGCAGTACTTC.

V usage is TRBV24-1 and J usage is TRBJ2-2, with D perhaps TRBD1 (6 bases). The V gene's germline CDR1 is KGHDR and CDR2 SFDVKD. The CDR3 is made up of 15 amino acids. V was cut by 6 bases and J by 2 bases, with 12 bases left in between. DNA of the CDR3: TGTGCCACCAGTAAGGGGGTTGCTAACACCGGGGAGCTGTTTTTT. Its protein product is CATSKGVANTGELFF.

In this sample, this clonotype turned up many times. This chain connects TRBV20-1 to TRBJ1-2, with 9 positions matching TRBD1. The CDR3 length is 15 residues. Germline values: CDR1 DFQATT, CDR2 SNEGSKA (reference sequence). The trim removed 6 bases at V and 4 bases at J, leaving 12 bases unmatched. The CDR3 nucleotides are TGCAGTGCAGACATGGGGACAGGGCCTATCTATGGCTACACCTTC. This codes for CSADMGTGPIYGYTF.

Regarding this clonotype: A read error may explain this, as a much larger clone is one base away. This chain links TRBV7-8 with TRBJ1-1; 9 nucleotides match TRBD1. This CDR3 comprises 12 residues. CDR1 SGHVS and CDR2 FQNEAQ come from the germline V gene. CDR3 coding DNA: TGTACCACACAGGGGGCGCTGACTGAAGCTTTCTTT. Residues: CTTQGALTEAFF.

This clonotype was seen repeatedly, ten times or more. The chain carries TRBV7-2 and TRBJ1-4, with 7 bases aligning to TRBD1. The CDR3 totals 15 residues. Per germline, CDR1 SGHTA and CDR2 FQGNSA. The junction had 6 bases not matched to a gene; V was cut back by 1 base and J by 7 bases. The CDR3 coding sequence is TGTGCCAGCAGCTTAGACAGGGGTTCGGGTGAAAAACTGTTTTTT. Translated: CASSLDRGSGEKLFF. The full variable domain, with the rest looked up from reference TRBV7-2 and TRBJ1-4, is GAGVSQSPSNKVTEKGKDVELRCDPISGHTALYWYRQSLGQGLEFLIYFQGNSAPDKSGLPSDRFSAERTGGSVSTLTIQRTQQEDSAVYLCASSLDRGSGEKLFFGSGTQLSVL.

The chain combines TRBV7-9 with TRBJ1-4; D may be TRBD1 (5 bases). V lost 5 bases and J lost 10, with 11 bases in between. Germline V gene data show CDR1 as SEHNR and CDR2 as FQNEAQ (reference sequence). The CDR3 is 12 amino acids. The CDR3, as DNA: TGTGCCAGCAGCCGCATGGGGGTAAAACTGTTTTTT. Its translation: CASSRMGVKLFF.

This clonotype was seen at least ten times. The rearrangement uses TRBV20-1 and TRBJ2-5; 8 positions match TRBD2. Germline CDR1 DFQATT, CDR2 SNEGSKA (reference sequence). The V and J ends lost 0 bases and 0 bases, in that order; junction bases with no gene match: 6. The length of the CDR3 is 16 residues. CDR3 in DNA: TGCAGTGCTAGAGATATGCGGGGGGTGTACCAAGAGACCCAGTACTTC. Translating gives CSARDMRGVYQETQYF.

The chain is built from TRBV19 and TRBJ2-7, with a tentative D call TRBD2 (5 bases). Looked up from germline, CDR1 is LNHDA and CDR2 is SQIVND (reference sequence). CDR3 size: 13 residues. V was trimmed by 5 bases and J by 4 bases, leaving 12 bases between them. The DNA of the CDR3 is TGTGCCAGTAGTTCGCGGGTTTATTACGAGCAGTACTTC. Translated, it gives CASSSRVYYEQYF.

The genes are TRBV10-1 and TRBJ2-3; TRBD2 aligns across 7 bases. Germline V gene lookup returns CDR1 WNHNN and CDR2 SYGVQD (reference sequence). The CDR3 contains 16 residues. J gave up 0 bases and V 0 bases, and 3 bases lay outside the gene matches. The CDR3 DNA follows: TGCGCCAGCAGTGAGTCGGTAGCGGGTAGCACAGATACGCAGTATTTT. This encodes CASSESVAGSTDTQYF.

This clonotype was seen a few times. The CDR3 is CASSTRDRADYEQYF. DNA of the CDR3: TGTGCCAGTAGTACCAGGGACAGGGCTGACTACGAGCAGTACTTC. The rearrangement joins TRBV19 to TRBJ2-7, with TRBD1 matching over 9 bases. V lost 4 bases, J lost 3 bases, and 7 bases stayed unmatched. The CDR3 is 15 amino acids. Germline V gene data show CDR1 as LNHDA and CDR2 as SQIVND (reference sequence).

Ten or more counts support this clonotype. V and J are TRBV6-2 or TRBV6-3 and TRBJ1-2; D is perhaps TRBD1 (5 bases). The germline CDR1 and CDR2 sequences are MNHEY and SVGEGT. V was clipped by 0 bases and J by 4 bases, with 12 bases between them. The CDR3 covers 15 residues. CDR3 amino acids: CASSYSPGTAYGYTF. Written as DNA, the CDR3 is TGTGCCAGCAGTTACTCCCCCGGGACCGCCTATGGCTACACCTTC.

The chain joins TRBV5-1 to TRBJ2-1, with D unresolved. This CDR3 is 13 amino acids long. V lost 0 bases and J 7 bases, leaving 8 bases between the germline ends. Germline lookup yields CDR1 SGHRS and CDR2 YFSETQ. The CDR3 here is CASSLELLNEQFF. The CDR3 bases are TGCGCCAGCAGCTTGGAGCTCTTGAATGAGCAGTTCTTC.

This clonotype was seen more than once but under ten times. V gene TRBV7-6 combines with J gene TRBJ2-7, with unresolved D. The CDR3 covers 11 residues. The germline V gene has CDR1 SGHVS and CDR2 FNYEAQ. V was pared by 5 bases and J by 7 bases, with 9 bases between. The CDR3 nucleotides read TGTGCCAGCAGCCGGTTTGGAGAGCAGTACTTC. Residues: CASSRFGEQYF.

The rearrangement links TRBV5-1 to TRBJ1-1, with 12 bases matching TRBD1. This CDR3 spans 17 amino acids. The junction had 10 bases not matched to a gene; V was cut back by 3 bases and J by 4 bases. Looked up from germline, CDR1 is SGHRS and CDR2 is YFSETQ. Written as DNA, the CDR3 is TGCGCCAGCAGCTCGCCCCGGGACAGGGGGCGTAGCACTGAAGCTTTCTTT. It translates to CASSSPRDRGRSTEAFF.

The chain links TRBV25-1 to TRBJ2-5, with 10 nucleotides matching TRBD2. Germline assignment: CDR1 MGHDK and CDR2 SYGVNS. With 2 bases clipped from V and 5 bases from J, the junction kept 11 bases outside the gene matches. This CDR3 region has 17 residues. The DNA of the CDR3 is TGTGCCAGCAGTGAAGGGATAGCGGGGGGCCGGTGGGAGACCCAGTACTTC. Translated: CASSEGIAGGRWETQYF. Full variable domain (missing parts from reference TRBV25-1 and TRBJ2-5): EADIYQTPRYLVIGTGKKITLECSQTMGHDKMYWYQQDPGMELHLIHYSYGVNSTEKGDLSSESTVSRIRTEHFPLTLESARPSHTSQYLCASSEGIAGGRWETQYFGPGTRLLVL.

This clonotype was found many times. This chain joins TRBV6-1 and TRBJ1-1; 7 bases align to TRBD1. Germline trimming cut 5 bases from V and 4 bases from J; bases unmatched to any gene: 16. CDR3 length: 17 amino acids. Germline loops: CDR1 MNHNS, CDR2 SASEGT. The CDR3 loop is CASSSGQGEAWGTEAFF. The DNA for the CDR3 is TGTGCCAGCAGTTCGGGTCAGGGGGAGGCGTGGGGCACTGAAGCTTTCTTT.